These 19 T cell receptor beta chains came from one sample sequenced in a study of tumor-infiltrating lymphocytes in primary liver carcinoma. From approximately 550 ng of total RNA, TCR beta-specific cDNA was reverse-transcribed using a constant-region primer. ARM-PCR, slightly modified, supplied the TCR beta libraries through three nested multiplex PCR rounds. Amplification in the first two PCR rounds was performed using TRBV1-TRBV30 forward primers and a C-beta reverse primer for 10 cycles each. TCRdb ran MiXCR on the multiplex PCR reads and lists one entry per CDR3 protein. This table has about 64,000 distinct CDR3 sequences, around 64% appearing once. Both RNA and DNA were isolated together from about 20-30 mg of bulk tissue that had not been sorted. The sequenced sample consisted of liver tumor tissue from sampling region 4. Described subset: tumor region T4, right-lateral pole. The receptor source for this set is a middle-aged man with primary liver carcinoma and hepatitis B virus infection.

The chain employs TRBV30 and TRBJ1-1, with D tentatively TRBD1 (6 bases). Germline CDR1 and CDR2: GTSNPN and SVGIG (reference sequence). The CDR3 runs to 13 residues. V was shortened by 3 bases and J by 4 bases, with 12 bases between the two germline ends. The CDR3 DNA reads as TGTGCCTGGAGCGGAGACAGGCGCACTGAAGCTTTCTTT. Translated: CAWSGDRRTEAFF.

As for this clonotype: The conserved phenylalanine or tryptophan normally closing the CDR3 is absent here, so this likely arose from a read error. The gene calls are TRBV5-1 and TRBJ2-7; D remains ambiguous. Germline assignment: CDR1 SGHRS and CDR2 YFSETQ. The ends were cut back, 1 base at V and 6 bases at J, with 20 bases in the middle. The CDR3 totals 16 residues. The DNA for the CDR3 is TGCGCCAGCAGCTTGTGGTTGCGAGGAGTCGAGAGCGAGCAGTACCTC. This gives the protein CASSLWLRGVESEQYL.

Regarding this clonotype: A clone one base away is much larger, so this may be a read error. This rearrangement joins TRBV4-2 to TRBJ1-2; D remains ambiguous. This CDR3 is built from 14 residues. CDR1 is LGHNA and CDR2 is YNFKEQ in the germline V gene. CDR3 region: CAGSALDGDYGYTF. The CDR3 coding sequence is TGTGCCGGCAGCGCCCTTGATGGGGACTATGGCTACACCTTC.

Points on this clonotype: No conserved phenylalanine or tryptophan is present at the end of the CDR3, so a read error is the likely explanation. The chain has TRBV11-2 and TRBJ1-4; maybe TRBD1 (5 bases). The CDR3 is 15 residues long. The germline CDR1 and CDR2 sequences are SGHAT and FQNNGV. The CDR3 spells CASSLGAAVNEKLFY. The CDR3 bases are TGTGCTAGCAGCTTAGGGGCCGCCGTGAATGAAAAACTGTTTTAT.

The chain is built from TRBV5-1 and TRBJ1-2, with no clear D. CDR1 and CDR2 from the germline V gene are SGHRS and YFSETQ. Deletions cut 0 bases from V and 3 bases from J, with 12 bases between. This CDR3 is built from 15 residues. In DNA, the CDR3 is TGCGCCAGCAGCTTGGCCGGAGGAAGGGACTATGGCTACACCTTC. Residues: CASSLAGGRDYGYTF.

About this clonotype: The junction departs from germline at one end; a sequencing error may be responsible. The chain recombines TRBV19 with TRBJ2-4, with 8 positions matching TRBD2. From germline, CDR1 is LNHDA and CDR2 SQIVND (reference sequence). The length of the CDR3 is 21 residues. This CDR3 reads CASSIEGKGTSGHRAKNIQYF. The CDR3, as DNA: TGTGCCAGTAGTATTGAGGGCAAGGGAACTAGCGGTCATAGAGCCAAAAACATTCAGTATTTC.

The table lists this clonotype with many counts. This chain connects TRBV6-1 to TRBJ2-5; 10 bases line up with TRBD1. V dropped 8 bases and J dropped 5; count of bases not matched to a gene: 5. The CDR3 extends over 13 amino acids. CDR1 MNHNS and CDR2 SASEGT come from the germline V gene. The CDR3 sequence is CASGDRGRETQYF. CDR3 nucleotides: TGTGCCAGCGGCGACAGGGGGCGTGAGACCCAGTACTTC.

Of note for this clonotype: This may arise from a read error, as a much more abundant clone is one base away. V and J are TRBV6-5 and TRBJ2-2, with D perhaps TRBD2 (6 bases). The ends were cut back, 0 bases at V and 15 bases at J, with 17 bases in the middle. This CDR3 is built from 14 residues. Germline assignment: CDR1 MNHEY and CDR2 SVGAGI. This CDR3 is CASSYSRKREKVFF. CDR3 nucleotide sequence: TGTGCCAGCAGTTACTCGAGGAAACGGGAGAAGGTGTTTTTT.

This clonotype was seen a handful of times. The chain joins TRBV29-1 to TRBJ2-3; the D gene is possibly TRBD2 (5 bases). The CDR3 runs 15 residues. V lost 4 bases and J 0 bases, leaving 14 bases between the germline ends. Germline V CDR1 and CDR2: SQVTM, ANQGSEA. The CDR3 here is CSVVGLDSSTDTQYF. The CDR3 nucleotides are TGCAGCGTTGTCGGTTTGGACTCAAGCACAGATACGCAGTATTTT.

The rearrangement uses TRBV6-2 or TRBV6-3 and TRBJ2-1; no reliable D call. The CDR3 has 11 residues. Germline CDR1 MNHEY, CDR2 SVGEGT. V lost 7 bases and J lost 10, with 11 bases in between. CDR3 in amino acids: CASISRNEQFF. CDR3 sequence (DNA): TGTGCCAGCATATCGCGGAACGAGCAGTTCTTC.

About this clonotype: Its ends do not fully match the called genes, so a read error is possible. The V gene is TRBV6-1, the J gene TRBJ2-3; 7 bases are a match to TRBD2. CDR1 is MNHNS, CDR2 SASEGT, per germline. There are 14 residues in the CDR3. Here the CDR3 reads CASNEGLGSDTQYF. CDR3 sequence (DNA): TGTGCCAGCAATGAAGGACTAGGGTCAGATACGCAGTATTTT.

The count of this clonotype is one. A much larger clone differs from this one at a single base, so this may be a read error. The genes are TRBV6-5 and TRBJ2-5; 7 nucleotides align to TRBD1. CDR3 length equals 12 residues. Per germline, CDR1 MNHEY and CDR2 SVGAGI. With 6 bases clipped from V and 13 bases from J, the junction kept 11 bases outside the gene matches. The CDR3 reads CASSSQGETMYF. CDR3 DNA sequence: TGTGCCAGCAGCTCCCAGGGGGAGACCATGTACTTC.

A note on this clonotype: The junction differs from germline at one of its ends, possibly a read error. The gene calls are TRBV7-9 and TRBJ2-5; possibly TRBD1 for D (7 bases). The germline V gene has CDR1 SEHNR and CDR2 FQNEAQ (reference sequence). CDR3 length equals 15 residues. As DNA, the CDR3 is TGTGCCAACAGCAGCAGGGGGGAACTCCAGGAGACCCAGTACTTC. Translating gives CANSSRGELQETQYF.

V is TRBV6-6 and J is TRBJ1-5, with a possible D match to TRBD1 (5 bases). CDR1 is MNHNY and CDR2 is SVGAGI in the germline V gene (reference sequence). The CDR3 has 14 residues. CDR3 region: CVCSFRVYGQPQHF. The CDR3 nucleotides read TGTGTCTGCAGTTTCAGGGTGTATGGTCAGCCCCAGCATTTT.

Turning to this clonotype: One junction end disagrees with the germline gene, perhaps due to a read error. The V and J genes are TRBV6-1 and TRBJ2-2; tentatively, D is TRBD2 (6 bases). This CDR3 spans 16 amino acids. Per germline, CDR1 MNHNS and CDR2 SASEGT. The CDR3 region has the DNA TGTGCCAGCAGTGGTCCGGGACTGGCGGGGACCGGGGAGCAGTTTTTT. Its translation is CASSGPGLAGTGEQFF.

V and J are TRBV29-1 and TRBJ2-1, with D unclear. The CDR3 spans 10 residues. Germline V gene sequence: CDR1 SQVTM, CDR2 ANQGSEA. The CDR3 region has the DNA TGCAGTGTTCTTGATAGGGAGCAGTTCTTC. This gives the protein CSVLDREQFF.

As concerns this clonotype: The germline gene is not matched at one end of the junction; a read error may be the cause. The CDR3 region is CASSSSGLAGAVNNEQSF. The DNA for the CDR3 is TGCGCCAGCAGCTCTAGCGGACTAGCGGGAGCGGTGAACAATGAGCAGTCCTTC. J is TRBJ2-1 and V is TRBV5-1, with 13 bases that match TRBD2. CDR1 and CDR2 (germline): SGHRS, YFSETQ. This CDR3 spans 18 amino acids.

At least ten counts were recorded for this clonotype. V usage is TRBV28 and J usage is TRBJ2-3; 7 bases match TRBD2. The CDR3 covers 14 residues. V lost 6 bases and J lost 2; bases outside the gene matches: 5. CDR1 is MDHEN and CDR2 is SYDVKM in the germline V gene. CDR3 sequence reads: CASRAGAYTDTQYF. CDR3 in DNA: TGTGCCAGCAGGGCGGGAGCCTACACAGATACGCAGTATTTT.

The chain employs TRBV12-3 or TRBV12-4 and TRBJ1-4; perhaps TRBD1 as D (5 bases). The CDR3 totals 13 residues. V was clipped by 0 bases and J by 11 bases, with 10 bases between them. The CDR3 sequence is CASSLAGAEKLFF. CDR3 DNA: TGTGCCAGCAGTTTAGCTGGGGCTGAGAAACTGTTTTTT.